This TCR beta chain was captured by sequencing in a study of beta chain features in type 1 diabetes. This CDR3 has 14 residues. Between the trimmed V and J ends, which lost 5 bases and 4 bases, there was a span of 14 bases. Germline lookup yields CDR1 SGHTA and CDR2 FQGNSA. Expressed TCRB transcripts were sequenced because the isolated RNA had all been reverse transcribed beforehand. Libraries were prepared by immunoSEQ multiplex PCR; TCRdb keeps only in-frame clonotypes and omits some of them. There are 200,000 to 300,000 clones in the sample; 25% to 30% occur only once, and around 4% lies in the top ten. This clone was recorded a few times.

The sample taken for sequencing was central memory CD4+ T cells from blood. The origin of this receptor is a man aged 25 to 40 in good health. The rearrangement links TRBV7-2 to TRBJ1-2, with unresolved D. CDR3 nucleotides: TGTGCCAGCAGCGTCAGCGGGGAGAGCTATGGCTACACCTTC. Its translation: CASSVSGESYGYTF.